One TCR beta chain is described in this entry. Its antigen is still unknown. PCR involved 60 Vbeta and 13 Jbeta primers. The repertoire was sequenced with immunoSEQ multiplex PCR; TCRdb's copy has only in-frame clones and lacks some. The sample lists more than 85,000 clones; approximately 82% were seen once. The CDR3 runs to 16 residues. The V and J ends lost 4 bases and 0 bases respectively, with 13 bases between them. Looked up from germline, CDR1 is GTSNPN and CDR2 is SVGIG (reference sequence). This entry is derived from a study of cytomegalovirus exposure and HLA in healthy donors. Study at large: From HLA-typed donors, an early data release held some 91 million unique TCRs. Notes on the study in general: Productive status was seen about 90% or about 30% of the time for most TCR beta V segments in an earlier analysis. With DRB1 most and HLA-C fewest, TCR association rates differed between HLA loci in a later analysis.

Healthy people donating bone marrow made up the donors. The source is a man in his forties in good health and CMV-seropositive. The sample consisted of PBMCs. J is TRBJ1-6 and V is TRBV30; TRBD1 is a possible D gene (6 bases). In DNA, the CDR3 is TGTGCCTGGACCGAGGGGGGGAGCTCCTATAATTCACCCCTCCACTTT. It encodes CAWTEGGSSYNSPLHF.